This T cell receptor (beta chain) comes out of a study of T cell responses to AZD1222 COVID-19 vaccine. The CDR3 contains 14 residues. Trimming left V 6 bases short and J 1 base short, with 12 bases between. CDR1 is MNHEY, CDR2 SVGAGI, per germline. Repertoires were generated with immunoSEQ multiplex PCR, while TCRdb's copy carries only in-frame clones and drops some. The repertoire consists of around 120,000 clones, with less than 90% occurring once and the leading ten covering around 30%. The receptor comes from an adult in good health. The chain couples TRBV6-5 to TRBJ1-2; D not certain. This sample comprised peripheral blood, obtained on day 0 of AZD1222 vaccination. CDR3 in amino acids: CASSKQEFNYGYTF. DNA of the CDR3: TGTGCCAGCAGCAAGCAGGAGTTTAACTATGGCTACACCTTC.